A single sample is the source of the 20 T cell receptor beta chains below, sequenced in a study of identical twins (dated by TCRdb to the mid-2010s). Libraries came from 5' RACE. Reads for this sample came from an Illumina HiSeq 2000. TCRdb reanalyzed the raw reads on its own, using fastp at Q25 for trimming and MiXCR for clone calling, and kept in-frame beta chains. Identical CDR3 proteins give one entry, which carries the most common genes and DNA. The sample contains about 520,000 distinct CDR3 sequences, roughly a fifth of them found a single time. Under 0.95% of the sample belongs to the ten largest clones. The same specimen was also included in a second study, on T cells expressing NK-cell markers.

Sequencing was performed on CD4+ T cells sorted from blood. Source of these receptors: a woman aged 18-30 years in good health.

V usage is TRBV6-5 and J usage is TRBJ2-7; 7 nucleotides match TRBD2. The ends lost 8 bases at V and 5 bases at J; junction bases unmatched: 6. The CDR3 consists of 12 residues. From germline, CDR1 is MNHEY and CDR2 SVGAGI. The CDR3 DNA reads TGTGCCAGCGGGGGGGAGGTCCACGAGCAGTACTTC. It translates to CASGGEVHEQYF.

In its sample, this clonotype was seen a few times. J is TRBJ2-2 and V is TRBV11-3; TRBD2 matches at 8 bases. From germline, CDR1 is SGHNT and CDR2 YENEEA. The CDR3 is made up of 17 amino acids. The ends lost 2 bases at V and 3 bases at J; junction bases unmatched: 8. CDR3 residues: CASSLTFSAGDTGELFF. The DNA for the CDR3 is TGTGCCAGCAGCTTAACTTTTTCAGCGGGAGACACCGGGGAGCTGTTTTTT.

This clonotype was seen only a few times. This chain joins TRBV18 and TRBJ1-4, with TRBD1 matching 9 bases. CDR3 length equals 15 residues. V trimming: 2 bases; J trimming: 7 bases; junction bases outside the gene matches: 5. Germline CDR1 KGHSH, CDR2 LQKENI. The chain's CDR3 is CASSPTRDRAEKLFF. The CDR3 DNA is TGTGCCAGCTCACCAACCCGGGACAGGGCTGAAAAACTGTTTTTT. Supplemented by reference TRBV18 and TRBJ1-4, the full variable domain reads NAGVMQNPRHLVRRRGQEARLRCSPMKGHSHVYWYRQLPEEGLKFMVYLQKENIIDESGMPKERFSAEFPKEGPSILRIQQVVRGDSAAYFCASSPTRDRAEKLFFGSGTQLSVL.

This clonotype occurred many times. The rearrangement joins TRBV12-3 or TRBV12-4 to TRBJ1-1, with TRBD1 as a possible D gene (5 bases). The length of the CDR3 is 14 residues. Trimming cost V 6 bases and J 2 bases, with 13 bases left between them. Here the CDR3 reads CASRSAQANTEAFF. For the CDR3, the DNA is TGTGCCAGCAGGTCAGCACAGGCCAACACTGAAGCTTTCTTT.

Many counts were recorded for this clonotype. Compared with germline, one end of the junction differs, possibly owing to a read error. V usage is TRBV29-1 and J usage is TRBJ2-1; 11 nucleotides match TRBD2. The CDR3 contains 13 residues. Germline V gene data show CDR1 as SQVTM and CDR2 as ANQGSEA. CDR3: CRVGLAGPNEGIF. The CDR3 DNA reads TGCAGGGTTGGACTAGCGGGCCCCAATGAAGGGATCTTC.

J is TRBJ1-1 and V is TRBV5-1; TRBD1 aligns across 7 bases. The CDR3 is 13 residues long. Trimming removed 5 bases from V and 2 bases from J; junction bases left unmatched: 3. Germline V lookup: CDR1 SGHRS, CDR2 YFSETQ. The CDR3 DNA is TGCGCCAGCAGACAGGGGCTCAACACTGAAGCTTTCTTT. This codes for CASRQGLNTEAFF.

This clonotype came up a few times. The rearrangement uses TRBV7-8 and TRBJ1-2; 9 bases are a match to TRBD1. Germline values: CDR1 SGHVS, CDR2 FQNEAQ. The CDR3 totals 15 residues. The trim removed 6 bases at V and 7 bases at J, leaving 12 bases unmatched. In DNA form, the CDR3 reads TGTGCCAGCAGGGGTCCCGGGACAGGGTTTGGTGGCTACACCTTC. This translates into CASRGPGTGFGGYTF.

The chain has TRBV7-8 and TRBJ2-5; TRBD2 matches 10 bases. Germline V gene lookup returns CDR1 SGHVS and CDR2 FQNEAQ. CDR3 length: 17 amino acids. V shed 5 bases and J 5 bases; nucleotides not matched to a gene: 14. The CDR3 is CASSTRGLAGVFETQYF. CDR3 DNA: TGTGCCAGCAGCACGAGAGGGCTAGCGGGAGTCTTTGAGACCCAGTACTTC.

The rearrangement joins TRBV5-1 to TRBJ2-7; no firm D call. V was cut by 0 bases and J by 2 bases, with 12 bases left in between. This CDR3 contains 15 residues. The V gene's germline CDR1 is SGHRS and CDR2 YFSETQ. The CDR3 here is CASSLDLSVTYEQYF. The DNA of the CDR3 is TGCGCCAGCAGCTTGGATCTGTCGGTAACCTACGAGCAGTACTTC.

This sequence joins TRBV7-9 and TRBJ2-2; D remains ambiguous. Germline lookup yields CDR1 SEHNR and CDR2 FQNEAQ (reference sequence). The CDR3 extends over 17 amino acids. Trimming took off 2 bases at V and 1 base at J, with 14 bases between the two ends. CDR3 sequence (DNA): TGTGCCAGCAGCTTACGCCAGACGGAAGGGAACACCGGGGAGCTGTTTTTT. Residues: CASSLRQTEGNTGELFF. The variable domain in full, with the rest retrieved from reference TRBV7-9 and TRBJ2-2, is DTGVSQNPRHKITKRGQNVTFRCDPISEHNRLYWYRQTLGQGPEFLTYFQNEAQLEKSRLLSDRFSAERPKGSFSTLEIQRTEQGDSAMYLCASSLRQTEGNTGELFFGEGSRLTVL.

A few counts support this clonotype. This CDR3 reads CATFSGTSLYEQFF. CDR3 nucleotides: TGTGCCACCTTCTCCGGGACTAGCCTCTATGAGCAGTTCTTC. The rearrangement uses TRBV10-3 and TRBJ2-1, with 9 bases matching TRBD2. The J segment lost 8 bases and the V segment lost 10 bases, leaving 12 bases of the junction unmatched. In germline, CDR1 is ENHRY, CDR2 SYGVKD. The CDR3 has 14 residues.

Turning to this clonotype: One end of the junction fails to match germline, which may point to a read error. The rearrangement joins TRBV11-2 to TRBJ2-3, with TRBD1 matching 7 bases. Per germline, CDR1 SGHAT and CDR2 FQNNGV. The CDR3 is 12 residues long. The CDR3 region is CASNRGTDTPYF. The DNA of the CDR3 is TGTGCCAGCAACAGGGGCACAGATACGCCGTATTTT.

In its sample, this clonotype was seen a few times. The CDR3 loop is CASTRGRGTDTQYF. CDR3 sequence (DNA): TGTGCCAGCACCCGAGGACGGGGCACAGATACGCAGTATTTT. The rearrangement links TRBV7-2 to TRBJ2-3; no firm D call. The CDR3 is 14 residues long. The V end was cut by 7 bases, the J end by 1 base, with 12 bases between. Germline V lookup: CDR1 SGHTA, CDR2 FQGNSA.

The chain employs TRBV6-2 or TRBV6-3 and TRBJ2-5; 7 bases agree with TRBD1. The CDR3 runs to 12 residues. The germline CDR1 and CDR2 sequences are MNHEY and SVGEGT. The CDR3 loop is CAVGQLTETQYF. CDR3 sequence (DNA): TGTGCTGTGGGACAGTTAACAGAGACCCAGTACTTC.

The table lists this clonotype with a few counts. J is TRBJ2-5 and V is TRBV30; 8 bases are a match to TRBD1. The CDR3 totals 14 residues. Germline CDR1 is GTSNPN and CDR2 is SVGIG (reference sequence). V trimming: 2 bases; J trimming: 4 bases; junction bases outside the gene matches: 6. CDR3 amino acids: CAWSSLDRVETQYF. In nucleotides, the CDR3 is TGTGCCTGGAGTTCCCTGGACAGGGTAGAGACCCAGTACTTC.

This clonotype was counted a few times. V and J are TRBV27 and TRBJ2-3; weak D call: TRBD1 (6 bases). The CDR3 contains 13 residues. Trimming stripped 5 bases from V and 0 bases from J, with 6 bases between. Germline CDR1 reads MNHEY; CDR2 reads SMNVEV (reference sequence). This chain's CDR3 is CASSGQSTDTQYF. Written as DNA, the CDR3 is TGTGCCAGCAGTGGACAGAGCACAGATACGCAGTATTTT.

This sequence joins TRBV2 and TRBJ1-2; 7 nucleotides agree with TRBD1. V shed 7 bases, J shed 5 bases, and the junction held 7 bases outside the gene matches. Per germline, CDR1 SNHLY and CDR2 FYNNEI. The CDR3 is 13 amino acids. The CDR3 coding sequence is TGTGCCAGCAAGGGGGACAGCCTGTATGGCTACACCTTC. Protein sequence: CASKGDSLYGYTF.

The V call is TRBV20-1, the J call TRBJ2-5; D gene ambiguous. CDR1 is DFQATT and CDR2 is SNEGSKA in the germline V gene (reference sequence). The CDR3 is made up of 12 amino acids. V gave up 1 base and J gave up 4 bases, with 7 bases separating them. The CDR3 nucleotides read TGCAGTGCTAGAGTTGTGGGAGAGACCCAGTACTTC. As protein: CSARVVGETQYF.

This clonotype was seen more than once but under ten times. This chain uses TRBV10-3 with TRBJ2-3; 7 bases align to TRBD2. The CDR3 spans 14 residues. CDR1 and CDR2 from the germline V gene are ENHRY and SYGVKD. The V gene end was trimmed by 4 bases and the J gene end by 1 base; junction bases not matched to a gene: 2. The CDR3 spells CAISGTSGTDTQYF. DNA for the CDR3: TGTGCCATCAGTGGTACTAGCGGCACAGATACGCAGTATTTT.

This clonotype was counted a few times. The V gene is TRBV12-3 or TRBV12-4, the J gene TRBJ2-1, with 12 bases that match TRBD1. The CDR3 consists of 15 residues. The J segment lost 8 bases and the V segment lost 0 bases, leaving 2 bases of the junction unmatched. CDR3 region: CASSLAGTGGDEQFF. CDR3 DNA sequence: TGTGCCAGCAGTTTAGCTGGGACAGGGGGCGATGAGCAGTTCTTC.